These T cell receptor beta chains were read from a single sample in a study of PD-1 blockade in classical Hodgkin lymphoma. Profiled with immunoSEQ multiplex PCR; TCRdb holds only in-frame clones, not every one. The sample holds roughly 6,000 clones, approximately 80% seen once. The sequences come from CD4+ T cells from blood, collected at baseline. These receptors were taken from a human donor with classical Hodgkin lymphoma. Both conserved end residues are part of each CDR3. Fields, in order: D gene, J gene, clone size, V gene, CDR3 DNA, CDR3 protein. A D gene is named only where the DNA matches it firmly. Size values are once, few and many counts, or a class for expanded clones, and some rows have none.

>.|TRBJ2-3|.|TRBV7-3
TGTGCCAGCAGTCAAGGCCCCGCCCAGAGCACAGATACGCAGTATTTT
CASSQGPAQSTDTQYF
>.|TRBJ1-6|.|TRBV15
TGTGCCACCAGCAGAGATTATGGTTCCTATAATTCACCCCTCCACTTT
CATSRDYGSYNSPLHF
>.|TRBJ2-1|.|TRBV6-1
TGTGCCAGCAGTGAAGACTATAACTATGAGCAGTTCTTC
CASSEDYNYEQFF
>.|TRBJ2-3|.|TRBV7-3
TGTGCCAGCAGCTCCCCAGGAGATACGCAGTATTTT
CASSSPGDTQYF
>TRBD1|TRBJ1-1|.|TRBV27
TGTGCCAGCAGTTTTTGGCAGGGGGCGAACACTGAAGCTTTCTTT
CASSFWQGANTEAFF
>TRBD1|TRBJ1-2|.|TRBV6-6
TGTGCCAGCAGTTACTCGACAGGGGACTATGGCTACACCTTC
CASSYSTGDYGYTF
>TRBD1|TRBJ1-5|few|TRBV19
TGTGCCAGTAGTCCGCCTCGGACAGGGATAAATCAGCCCCAGCATTTT
CASSPPRTGINQPQHF
>.|TRBJ2-5|.|TRBV28
TGTGCCAGCAGTCTCCGAGGGGCTGGCGGGGTACAAGAGACCCAGTACTTC
CASSLRGAGGVQETQYF
>.|TRBJ1-2|.|TRBV7-2
TGTGCCAGCAGCTTAAGGGGATCCCAGAACTATGGCTACACCTTC
CASSLRGSQNYGYTF
>.|TRBJ1-2|.|TRBV19
TGTGCCAGTAGTATGTTGGAAAACTATGGCTACACCTTC
CASSMLENYGYTF
>.|TRBJ2-7|.|TRBV18
TGTGCCAGCTCACAGGACCGAGGGGGTTACGAGCAGTACTTC
CASSQDRGGYEQYF
>.|TRBJ2-3|.|TRBV12-2
TGTGCAAGTCGCTTAAAAAAGTATTTT
CASRLKKYF
>.|TRBJ2-7|.|TRBV7-3
TGTGCCAGCAGCCCGAGGGTAGGCTACGAGCAGTACTTC
CASSPRVGYEQYF
>.|TRBJ1-4|.|TRBV19
TGTGCCACCCGGGACGGCTTTGTAGAAAAACTGTTTTTT
CATRDGFVEKLFF
>TRBD2|TRBJ2-5|few|TRBV5-1
TGCGCCAGCAGCCTGGGGACTAGCGGGGCCCAAGAGACCCAGTACTTC
CASSLGTSGAQETQYF
>.|TRBJ1-2|.|TRBV14
TGTGCCAGCAGCCAAGATCTTGTACCTAACTATGGCTACACCTTC
CASSQDLVPNYGYTF
>.|TRBJ2-7|.|TRBV7-2
TGTGCCAGCAGCTTAGCCCGGGCCGCCTACGAGCAGTACTTC
CASSLARAAYEQYF
>.|TRBJ1-2|.|TRBV7-8
TGTGCCAGCAGCTTAGATTGGGGGACCCCCTATGGCTACACCTTC
CASSLDWGTPYGYTF
>.|TRBJ1-2|once|TRBV28
TGTGCCAGCAGTTTTGGCGACAGCGGGTATGGCTACACCTTC
CASSFGDSGYGYTF
>.|TRBJ1-1|.|TRBV7-2
TGTGCCAGCAGCTCTGGTGGATGGTCGATGAACACTGAAGCTTTCTTT
CASSSGGWSMNTEAFF
>.|TRBJ2-4|.|TRBV6-5
TGTGCCAGCAGGAGAGGGGTACGCAATAGCATTCAGTACTTC
CASRRGVRNSIQYF
>.|TRBJ1-4|.|TRBV6-6
TGTGCCAGCAGTACACCTGAGGCGGGAAAACTGTTTTTT
CASSTPEAGKLFF
>.|TRBJ1-1|.|TRBV18
TGTGCCAGCTCACCTTGGGTTGGCACTGAAGCTTTCTTT
CASSPWVGTEAFF
>.|TRBJ2-7|.|TRBV7-2
TGTGCCAGCAGCCCAAGGGCCAGTTTATACGAGCAGTACTTC
CASSPRASLYEQYF
>.|TRBJ2-7|.|TRBV27
TGTGCCAGCAGTTGGGCCGGTCCTTCCTACGAGCAGTACTTC
CASSWAGPSYEQYF
>.|TRBJ1-1|.|TRBV7-3
TGTGCCAGCAGCCTCGACTCCTACTCGCGCACTGAAGCTTTCTTT
CASSLDSYSRTEAFF
>.|TRBJ1-5|.|TRBV2
TGTGCCCGCAGTGAGATGGGCAATCAGCCCCAGCATTTT
CARSEMGNQPQHF
>.|TRBJ2-7|.|TRBV21-1
TGTGCCAGCAGCAAAGTGCTAGCGGGGGGTGCCCACGAGCAGTACTTC
CASSKVLAGGAHEQYF
>.|TRBJ2-7|once|TRBV19
TGTGCCAGTAGTATGGGACCCCCTCTCTACGAGCAGTACTTC
CASSMGPPLYEQYF
>.|TRBJ1-4|.|TRBV9
TGTGCCAGCAGCGTAGGTGGGGCCGAAAAACTGTTTTTT
CASSVGGAEKLFF
>TRBD1|TRBJ2-5|.|TRBV7-2
TGTGCCAGCAGCTTAAGGGGGCCCAGAGAGACCCAGTACTTC
CASSLRGPRETQYF
>.|TRBJ2-6|.|TRBV14
TGTGCCAGCAGCCGCTCTGGGGCCAACGTCCTGACTTTC
CASSRSGANVLTF
>.|TRBJ1-2|few|TRBV18
TGTGCCAGCTCACGAACCCAGGAGTATGGCTACACCTTC
CASSRTQEYGYTF
>TRBD1|TRBJ1-2|.|TRBV5-5
TGTGCCAGCATCTATCGGACAGGGGATGGCTACACCTTC
CASIYRTGDGYTF
>.|TRBJ1-2|.|TRBV6-1
TGTGCCAGCAGTCTTTGGGGTTCCGGAGGCTACACCTTC
CASSLWGSGGYTF
>TRBD1|TRBJ2-7|.|TRBV29-1
TGCAGCGTTGAAGGACAGGGTCGATACGAGCAGTACTTC
CSVEGQGRYEQYF
>.|TRBJ2-3|.|TRBV30
TGTGCCTGGGCTCCCAGGGCAGATACGCAGTATTTT
CAWAPRADTQYF
>.|TRBJ2-7|few|TRBV27
TGTGCCAGCAGTCTAAACAGGGAGTACGAGCAGTACTTC
CASSLNREYEQYF
>TRBD1|TRBJ1-2|.|TRBV19
TGTGCCAGTAGTCCTAATCGACAGGGACACTCTGGCTACACCTTC
CASSPNRQGHSGYTF
>.|TRBJ1-6|.|TRBV15
TGTGCCACCAGCAGAGGGGTAGGATCACCCCTCCACTTT
CATSRGVGSPLHF
>TRBD1|TRBJ1-2|.|TRBV5-4
TGTGCCAGCAGCTTTACCGGGACAGCCTATGGCTACACCTTC
CASSFTGTAYGYTF
>TRBD2|TRBJ2-5|.|TRBV7-8
TGTGCCAGCAGCGAGGGACTAGCGGGGGGCAACTACCAAGAGACCCAGTACTTC
CASSEGLAGGNYQETQYF
>TRBD1|TRBJ1-1|.|TRBV5-1
TGCGCCAGCAGACGAACAGGGGGCAGGGCTGAAGCTTTCTTT
CASRRTGGRAEAFF
>TRBD2|TRBJ2-7|.|TRBV5-4
TGTGCCAGCAGCTCGCTACTAGCGGGGGTTTCCGAGCAGTACTTC
CASSSLLAGVSEQYF